The 32 T cell receptor beta chains listed next were all sequenced from one sample in a study of T-cell memory formation after mild COVID-19. MiXCR, run by TCRdb on the 5' RACE reads, gives a single entry per CDR3 protein. The sample lists under 250,000 distinct CDR3 sequences, 7.5% to 10% occurring once. The specimen was PBMCs or a T cell subset sorted from them (not recorded which). Receptor source: a man younger than 35 who had mild COVID-19 (a few samples of this study predate the infection). Cell type and time point are not known.

The table lists this clonotype with a few counts. The chain joins TRBV18 to TRBJ1-1; D unclear. Germline CDR1 KGHSH, CDR2 LQKENI. The CDR3 spans 17 residues. V gave up 0 bases and J gave up 0 bases, with 14 bases separating them. The CDR3 loop reads CASSPPEGGGVNTEAFF. The DNA of the CDR3 is TGTGCCAGCTCACCACCAGAGGGCGGCGGGGTGAACACTGAAGCTTTCTTT.

The V call is TRBV28, the J call TRBJ2-7; maybe TRBD1 (6 bases). This CDR3 has 16 residues. Germline CDR1 is MDHEN and CDR2 is SYDVKM. V dropped 3 bases and J dropped 1 base, with 16 bases sitting between them. This CDR3 is CASSLGGDTASYEQYV. CDR3 nucleotide sequence: TGTGCCAGCAGTTTGGGTGGGGACACGGCTTCCTACGAGCAGTACGTC.

This clonotype has just a few counts. J is TRBJ2-3 and V is TRBV5-1; D gene unclear. Trimming removed 0 bases from V and 0 bases from J, with 5 bases in between. The germline gives CDR1 SGHRS, CDR2 YFSETQ. The CDR3 length is 14 residues. Written as DNA, the CDR3 is TGCGCCAGCAGCTTGGTCGACAGCACAGATACGCAGTATTTT. It translates to CASSLVDSTDTQYF.

The table lists this clonotype with many counts. The chain couples TRBV7-2 to TRBJ1-2; 9 bases agree with TRBD1. The CDR3 covers 15 residues. With V trimmed by 4 bases and J by 6 bases, 9 bases remained unmatched. Germline-derived CDR1 and CDR2 are SGHTA and FQGNSA. The CDR3 DNA reads as TGTGCCAGCAGCTCGGCCGGGACAGGGATCCATGGCTACACCTTC. Its protein is CASSSAGTGIHGYTF.

V gene TRBV7-2 combines with J gene TRBJ1-1; weak D call: TRBD1 (5 bases). The CDR3 is 16 residues long. Germline V CDR1 and CDR2: SGHTA, FQGNSA. The germline V and J ends were trimmed by 1 base and 3 bases, with 15 bases remaining between them. The CDR3 loop reads CASSLVHGGIYTEAFF. The CDR3 region has the DNA TGTGCCAGCAGCTTAGTGCATGGGGGAATTTACACTGAAGCTTTCTTT.

The V gene is TRBV7-2, the J gene TRBJ2-2, with 8 bases lining up with TRBD2. Per the germline V gene, CDR1 is SGHTA and CDR2 is FQGNSA. The CDR3 totals 16 residues. The V and J ends lost 2 bases and 3 bases, in that order; junction bases with no gene match: 5. In nucleotides, the CDR3 is TGTGCCAGCAGCTTATATGCGGGGGGCTACACCGGGGAGCTGTTTTTT. Amino acids: CASSLYAGGYTGELFF.

V and J are TRBV2 and TRBJ2-2; D might be TRBD2 (7 bases). The V end lost 5 bases, the J end lost 4 bases, and 14 bases lay between the germline ends. The CDR3 loop spans 15 amino acids. Germline-derived CDR1 and CDR2 are SNHLY and FYNNEI. DNA for the CDR3: TGTGCCAGCAGTCCCGGGGGGCCCTCCACCGGGGAGCTGTTTTTT. Amino acid sequence: CASSPGGPSTGELFF.

The rearrangement joins TRBV4-1 to TRBJ2-3; 9 nucleotides match TRBD1. The CDR3 totals 17 residues. Germline loops: CDR1 MGHRA, CDR2 YSYEKL. V was pared by 2 bases and J by 4 bases, with 10 bases of the junction left unmatched. The CDR3 spells CASSQTRDRVSADTQYF. In DNA form, the CDR3 reads TGCGCCAGCAGCCAAACCCGGGACAGGGTATCGGCAGATACGCAGTATTTT.

The chain combines TRBV4-2 with TRBJ2-3; no clear D gene. Germline V gives CDR1 LGHNA, CDR2 YNFKEQ. V dropped 0 bases and J dropped 7 bases, with 8 bases sitting between them. The CDR3 contains 13 residues. CDR3 in DNA: TGTGCCAGCAGCCAAGAACGTCCCTATACGCAGTATTTT. Translated: CASSQERPYTQYF.

This clonotype showed up just a few times. CDR3 amino acids: CASSLSWGSETQYF. The DNA of the CDR3 is TGTGCCAGCAGCCTTAGTTGGGGAAGCGAGACCCAGTACTTC. The chain uses TRBV7-2 and TRBJ2-5, with no clear D. Germline loops: CDR1 SGHTA, CDR2 FQGNSA. The ends were cut back, 5 bases at V and 5 bases at J, with 15 bases in the middle. CDR3 length: 14 amino acids.

This clonotype was observed a few times. The V gene is TRBV7-2, the J gene TRBJ2-1, with D possibly being TRBD1 (6 bases). The germline V and J ends were trimmed by 1 base and 4 bases, with 8 bases remaining between them. The length of the CDR3 is 14 residues. Germline CDR1 is SGHTA and CDR2 is FQGNSA. The CDR3 protein is CASSLGGQYNEQFF. DNA of the CDR3: TGTGCCAGCAGCTTAGGAGGACAGTACAATGAGCAGTTCTTC.

V usage is TRBV7-8 and J usage is TRBJ2-2; D not resolved. The CDR3 is made up of 15 amino acids. From germline, CDR1 is SGHVS and CDR2 FQNEAQ. The V and J ends lost 2 bases and 2 bases respectively, with 9 bases between them. The CDR3 sequence is CASSLSRLNTGELFF. The DNA of the CDR3 is TGTGCCAGCAGCTTAAGCCGACTCAACACCGGGGAGCTGTTTTTT.

V gene TRBV4-2 combines with J gene TRBJ2-7, with 11 bases identical to TRBD1. The V gene end was trimmed by 1 base and the J gene end by 0 bases; junction bases not matched to a gene: 14. The CDR3 covers 20 residues. Germline loops: CDR1 LGHNA, CDR2 YNFKEQ. CDR3 nucleotides: TGTGCCAGCAGCCAAGGGACAGGGGGCGCGGGGCGCCTGGTCTCCTACGAGCAGTACTTC. Its protein is CASSQGTGGAGRLVSYEQYF.

The chain recombines TRBV4-1 with TRBJ1-4; perhaps TRBD1 as D (5 bases). Trimming removed 2 bases from V and 8 bases from J, with 15 bases in between. The CDR3 loop spans 15 amino acids. The germline V gene has CDR1 MGHRA and CDR2 YSYEKL. The CDR3 sequence: CASSQSMGVSEKLFF. In DNA, the CDR3 is TGCGCCAGCAGCCAATCTATGGGGGTTTCGGAAAAACTGTTTTTT.

This rearrangement joins TRBV20-1 to TRBJ2-3, with TRBD1 matching over 9 bases. With 2 bases clipped from V and 5 bases from J, the junction kept 2 bases outside the gene matches. This CDR3 has 13 residues. CDR1 is DFQATT and CDR2 is SNEGSKA in the germline V gene (reference sequence). CDR3 coding DNA: TGCAGTGCTAGATGGACAGGGGAAGATACGCAGTATTTT. It specifies CSARWTGEDTQYF.

This clonotype occurred a few times. DNA for the CDR3: TGTGCCAGCAGCTTAATTCCTGGGAGGACTGAAGCTTTCTTT. It specifies CASSLIPGRTEAFF. J is TRBJ1-1 and V is TRBV7-3; no clear D gene. The V end lost 1 base, the J end lost 5 bases, and 11 bases lay between the germline ends. The CDR3 totals 14 residues. Germline CDR1 SGHTA, CDR2 FQGTGA.

This clonotype was detected a few times. The J gene is TRBJ1-6, the V gene TRBV4-3; 8 bases agree with TRBD1. There are 17 residues in the CDR3. The V and J ends lost 0 bases and 6 bases, in that order; junction bases with no gene match: 7. Looked up from germline, CDR1 is LGHNA and CDR2 is YSLEER. The CDR3 loop is CASSQDGRTGFNSPLHF. The CDR3 DNA follows: TGCGCCAGCAGCCAAGATGGGCGGACAGGGTTTAATTCACCCCTCCACTTT.

This clonotype was observed a handful of times. The chain couples TRBV3-1 to TRBJ1-1, with D possibly being TRBD1 (6 bases). This CDR3 contains 12 residues. Trimming removed 1 base from V and 11 bases from J, with 11 bases in between. Per the germline V gene, CDR1 is LGHDT and CDR2 is YNNKEL (reference sequence). In nucleotides, the CDR3 is TGTGCCAGCAGCCAAGCCCCAGGGGTCGCTTTCTTT. This translates into CASSQAPGVAFF.

This chain joins TRBV7-2 and TRBJ2-1, with D unclear. Germline CDR1 is SGHTA and CDR2 is FQGNSA. V gave up 2 bases and J gave up 13 bases, with 15 bases separating them. The CDR3 has 13 residues. This CDR3 reads CASSLNAANSQFF. The CDR3 bases are TGTGCCAGCAGCTTAAATGCGGCCAATTCCCAGTTCTTC.

This clonotype turned up a few times. V and J are TRBV6-1 and TRBJ1-2; D unresolved. Looked up from germline, CDR1 is MNHNS and CDR2 is SASEGT. Trimming stripped 0 bases from V and 4 bases from J, with 12 bases between. The CDR3 runs to 15 residues. The CDR3 region is CASSEAVGESYGYTF. The CDR3 DNA reads TGTGCCAGCAGTGAAGCCGTCGGGGAAAGCTATGGCTACACCTTC.

This clonotype was detected ten times or more. V is TRBV12-3 or TRBV12-4 and J is TRBJ2-2; D might be TRBD1 (5 bases). V lost 6 bases to trimming and J lost 1 base, with 9 bases between them. This CDR3 comprises 14 residues. For the CDR3, the DNA is TGTGCCAGCAGGGACAACAGGAACACCGGGGAGCTGTTTTTT. Translated, it gives CASRDNRNTGELFF.

This clonotype was seen a handful of times. The rearrangement uses TRBV20-1 and TRBJ1-1, with D possibly TRBD1 on 5 matching bases. Trimming shortened V by 6 bases and J by 5 bases, and 13 bases separated the two germline ends. The germline V gene encodes CDR1 DFQATT and CDR2 SNEGSKA (reference sequence). This CDR3 is 12 amino acids long. The CDR3 protein is CSALRERTEAFF. In nucleotides, the CDR3 is TGCAGTGCGCTCAGGGAGAGGACTGAAGCTTTCTTT.

A few counts support this clonotype. The rearrangement links TRBV7-8 to TRBJ2-1; the D is unclear. The length of the CDR3 is 16 residues. Germline V lookup: CDR1 SGHVS, CDR2 FQNEAQ. V dropped 6 bases and J dropped 3 bases, with 18 bases sitting between them. CDR3 sequence reads: CASSRRRPPDYNEQFF. The CDR3 region has the DNA TGTGCCAGCAGTCGTAGGCGCCCTCCCGACTACAATGAGCAGTTCTTC. Complete variable domain (other parts from reference TRBV7-8 and TRBJ2-1): GAGVSQSPRYKVAKRGQDVALRCDPISGHVSLFWYQQALGQGPEFLTYFQNEAQLDKSGLPSDRFFAERPEGSVSTLKIQRTQQEDSAVYLCASSRRRPPDYNEQFFGPGTRLTVL.

This clonotype was counted only a few times. The chain couples TRBV5-1 to TRBJ2-5, with D tentatively TRBD1 or TRBD2 (5 bases each). The germline CDR1 and CDR2 sequences are SGHRS and YFSETQ. The CDR3 covers 15 residues. Between the trimmed V and J ends, which lost 0 bases and 1 base, there was a span of 10 bases. The CDR3 spells CASSLAYGTQETQYF. CDR3 in DNA: TGCGCCAGCAGCTTGGCCTATGGGACCCAAGAGACCCAGTACTTC.

V and J are TRBV2 and TRBJ1-5, with D hard to call. This CDR3 region has 14 residues. Germline CDR1 is SNHLY and CDR2 is FYNNEI. V lost 2 bases and J 7 bases, leaving 12 bases between the germline ends. In nucleotides, the CDR3 is TGTGCCAGCAGTGAAAGGCAGGAAAACCAGCCCCAGCATTTT. This encodes CASSERQENQPQHF.

Only a few counts were recorded for this clonotype. The rearrangement uses TRBV19 and TRBJ1-2; no clear D. CDR3 length: 14 residues. The V gene's germline CDR1 is LNHDA and CDR2 SQIVND (reference sequence). Trimming removed 5 bases from V and 7 bases from J, with 17 bases in between. The CDR3 region is CASSLRTPRGGYTF. DNA for the CDR3: TGTGCCAGTAGTCTCCGGACCCCTCGGGGTGGCTACACCTTC. Full variable domain (outside the CDR3, taken from reference TRBV19 and TRBJ1-2): DGGITQSPKYLFRKEGQNVTLSCEQNLNHDAMYWYRQDPGQGLRLIYYSQIVNDFQKGDIAEGYSVSREKKESFPLTVTSAQKNPTAFYLCASSLRTPRGGYTFGSGTRLTVV.

The rearrangement uses TRBV7-9 and TRBJ2-3, with a possible D match to TRBD2 (6 bases). This CDR3 region has 13 residues. The germline gives CDR1 SEHNR, CDR2 FQNEAQ (reference sequence). The V gene lost 6 bases and the J gene lost 0 bases, with 7 bases spanning the gap. CDR3 DNA: TGTGCCAGCAGGCGGGACAGCACAGATACGCAGTATTTT. It codes for CASRRDSTDTQYF.

Comments on this clonotype: The junction shows a germline mismatch at one end, possibly a read error. The V gene is TRBV7-2, the J gene TRBJ2-5; D gene ambiguous. Germline-derived CDR1 and CDR2 are SGHTA and FQGNSA. The CDR3 covers 12 residues. CDR3 loop: CASSFRDETQYF. CDR3 nucleotide sequence: TGTGCCAGCAGCTTTAGAGATGAGACACAGTACTTC. The full variable domain, its missing parts supplied by reference TRBV7-2 and TRBJ2-5, is GAGVSQSPSNKVTEKGKDVELRCDPISGHTALYWYRQSLGQGLEFLIYFQGNSAPDKSGLPSDRFSAERTGGSVSTLTIQRTQQEDSAVYLCASSFRDETQYFGPGTRLLVL.

This chain uses TRBV5-4 with TRBJ2-2; TRBD1 is a possible D gene (5 bases). The CDR3 spans 14 residues. Trimming removed 3 bases from V and 7 bases from J, with 13 bases in between. Germline CDR1 is SGHNT and CDR2 is YYREEE (reference sequence). This CDR3 is CASSSQKDIGELFF. DNA of the CDR3: TGTGCCAGCAGCTCCCAAAAGGACATCGGGGAGCTGTTTTTT.

The chain carries TRBV20-1 and TRBJ1-1, with 9 bases aligning to TRBD1. Germline values: CDR1 DFQATT, CDR2 SNEGSKA (reference sequence). There are 13 residues in the CDR3. J lost 5 bases, V lost 8 bases, and 9 bases had no gene match. The CDR3 sequence is CSMHRGLATEAFF. The CDR3 DNA reads TGCAGTATGCACAGGGGGCTAGCGACTGAAGCTTTCTTT.

In this sample, this clonotype turned up a few times. The genes are TRBV7-2 and TRBJ2-5; D unclear. The length of the CDR3 is 13 residues. Trimming stripped 3 bases from V and 4 bases from J, with 9 bases between. Germline V gene sequence: CDR1 SGHTA, CDR2 FQGNSA. Written as DNA, the CDR3 is TGTGCCAGCAGCTTTCGGCTTGCAGAGACCCAGTACTTC. Translation gives CASSFRLAETQYF.

This clonotype was seen ten or more times. The chain has TRBV6-6 and TRBJ1-3, with D possibly being TRBD1 (5 bases). V was pared by 0 bases and J by 0 bases, with 12 bases between. The germline V gene has CDR1 MNHNY and CDR2 SVGAGI (reference sequence). The length of the CDR3 is 17 residues. CDR3 protein: CASSYSQGTLSGNTIYF. The CDR3 nucleotides read TGTGCCAGCAGTTACTCGCAGGGCACTCTCTCTGGAAACACCATATATTTT.